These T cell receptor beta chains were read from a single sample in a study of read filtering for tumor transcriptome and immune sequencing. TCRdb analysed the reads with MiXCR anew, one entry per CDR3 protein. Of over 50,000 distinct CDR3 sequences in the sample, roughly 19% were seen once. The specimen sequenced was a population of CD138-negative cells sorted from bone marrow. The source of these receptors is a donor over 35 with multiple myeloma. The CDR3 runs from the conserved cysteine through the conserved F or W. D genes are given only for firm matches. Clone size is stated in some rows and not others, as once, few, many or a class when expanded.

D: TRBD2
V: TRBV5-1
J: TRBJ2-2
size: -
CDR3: CASSLGLAGLTGELFF
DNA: TGCGCCAGCAGCTTGGGTTTAGCGGGACTCACCGGGGAGCTGTTTTTT

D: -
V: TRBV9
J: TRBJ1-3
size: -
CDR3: CASSVEGNSGNTIYF
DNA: TGTGCCAGCAGCGTAGAGGGAAACTCTGGAAACACCATATATTTT

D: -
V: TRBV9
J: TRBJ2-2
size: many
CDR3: CASSAVPETGELFF
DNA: TGTGCCAGCAGCGCCGTACCAGAAACCGGGGAGCTGTTTTTT

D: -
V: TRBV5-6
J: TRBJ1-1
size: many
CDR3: CASSSAFREAEAFF
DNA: TGTGCCAGCAGCTCCGCGTTCAGGGAGGCTGAAGCTTTCTTT

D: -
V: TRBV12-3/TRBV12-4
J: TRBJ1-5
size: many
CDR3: CASRTLNSNQPQHF
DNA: TGTGCCAGCAGGACCCTAAATAGCAATCAGCCCCAGCATTTT

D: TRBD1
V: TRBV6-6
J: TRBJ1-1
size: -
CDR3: CASSRRGARDTEAFF
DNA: TGTGCCAGCAGTCGCAGGGGGGCGCGGGACACTGAAGCTTTCTTT

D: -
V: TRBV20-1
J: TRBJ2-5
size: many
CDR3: CSATGRAETQYF
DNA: TGCAGTGCCACGGGACGGGCAGAGACCCAGTACTTC

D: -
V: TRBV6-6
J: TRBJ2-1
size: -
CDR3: CASSPLGRRNEQFF
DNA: TGTGCCAGCAGCCCCTTGGGTCGGCGTAATGAGCAGTTCTTC

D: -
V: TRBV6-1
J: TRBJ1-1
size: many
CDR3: CASRSQENTEAFF
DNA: TGTGCCAGCAGGTCACAGGAGAACACTGAAGCTTTCTTT

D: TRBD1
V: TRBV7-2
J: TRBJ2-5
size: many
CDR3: CASRRTGVETQYF
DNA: TGTGCCAGCAGGAGGACAGGGGTTGAGACCCAGTACTTC

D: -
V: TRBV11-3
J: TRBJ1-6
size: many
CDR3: CASSRGAYNSPLHF
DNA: TGTGCCAGCAGCCGGGGAGCCTATAATTCACCCCTCCACTTT

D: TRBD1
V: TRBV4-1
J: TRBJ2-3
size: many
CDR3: CASSRPAGGNGDTQYF
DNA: TGCGCCAGCAGCCGTCCGGCAGGGGGAAATGGAGATACGCAGTATTTT

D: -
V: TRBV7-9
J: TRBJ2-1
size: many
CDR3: CASSFDYGEQFF
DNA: TGTGCCAGCAGCTTTGACTATGGTGAGCAGTTCTTC

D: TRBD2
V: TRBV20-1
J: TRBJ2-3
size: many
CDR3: CSANQREGLTDTQYF
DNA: TGCAGTGCTAACCAGCGGGAGGGTCTTACAGATACGCAGTATTTT

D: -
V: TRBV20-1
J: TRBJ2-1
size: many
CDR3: CSAHYNEQFF
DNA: TGCAGTGCACACTACAATGAGCAGTTCTTC

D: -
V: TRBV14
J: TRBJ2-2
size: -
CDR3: CASSQVVDTGGLLF
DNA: TGTGCCAGCAGCCAAGTAGTGGACACCGGGGGGCTGCTTTTT

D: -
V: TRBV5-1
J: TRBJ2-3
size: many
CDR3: CASRSGTLSTDTQYF
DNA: TGCGCCAGCCGATCCGGGACACTTAGTACAGATACGCAGTATTTT

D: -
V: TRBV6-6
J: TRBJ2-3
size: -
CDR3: CASRVPGTDTQYF
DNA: TGTGCCAGCAGGGTCCCTGGCACAGATACGCAGTATTTT

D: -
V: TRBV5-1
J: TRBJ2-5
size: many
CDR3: CASSFSSGETQYF
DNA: TGCGCCAGCAGCTTTTCGTCGGGAGAGACCCAGTACTTC

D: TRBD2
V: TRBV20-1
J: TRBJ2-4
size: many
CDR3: CSARDRALADIQYF
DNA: TGCAGTGCTAGAGATAGAGCACTAGCGGACATTCAGTACTTC

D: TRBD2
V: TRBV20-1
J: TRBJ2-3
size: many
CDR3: CSARPGTSGRIGTDTQYF
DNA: TGCAGTGCTAGACCGGGGACTAGCGGGAGAATAGGCACAGATACGCAGTATTTT

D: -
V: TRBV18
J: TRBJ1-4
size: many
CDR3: CASSPPTNRAGNEKLFF
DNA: TGTGCCAGCTCACCACCGACCAATCGGGCAGGGAATGAAAAACTGTTTTTT